These T cell receptor beta chains were read from a single sample in a study of blood T cell repertoires in COVID-19. This table comes from immunoSEQ multiplex PCR, and its TCRdb copy is limited to in-frame clones, with some not included. The repertoire includes about 120,000 clones, 85% to 90% of them detected once, and 3% to 5% sits in the top ten. Sequenced: peripheral blood. The source of these receptors is a man aged 55 to 69 with acute or convalescent COVID-19. Both conserved end residues are part of each CDR3. Each record gives: V gene, J gene, D gene, clone size, CDR3 DNA, CDR3 protein. A D gene is named only where the DNA matches it firmly. Clone size is given for some rows only: seen once, a few or many times, or a class if the clone is expanded.

V: TRBV30; J: TRBJ1-1; D: .; size: .; DNA: TGTGCCTGGATTAGGGGGTTTGGTGAAGCTTTCTTT; CDR3: CAWIRGFGEAFF
V: TRBV3-1/TRBV3-2; J: TRBJ2-6; D: .; size: once; DNA: TGTGCCAGCAGCCAAATTGGGGGGTCTGGGGCCAACGTCCTGACTTTC; CDR3: CASSQIGGSGANVLTF
V: TRBV11-1; J: TRBJ2-5; D: TRBD2; size: .; DNA: TGTGCCAGCAGCTTAACCCTAGCGGGAAAAGAGACCCAGTACTTC; CDR3: CASSLTLAGKETQYF
V: TRBV7-9; J: TRBJ2-4; D: TRBD1; size: .; DNA: TGTGCCAGCAGCTCCCTTAACAGGGGGCAAAACATTCAGTACTTC; CDR3: CASSSLNRGQNIQYF
V: TRBV5-4; J: TRBJ1-1; D: TRBD1; size: .; DNA: TGTGCCAGCAGCGCCAGACAGGGGCGGGTTGAAGCTTTCTTT; CDR3: CASSARQGRVEAFF
V: TRBV28; J: TRBJ1-6; D: .; size: few; DNA: TGTGCCAGCAGTTTGCAGGGGAGGGGTTCACCCCTCCACTTT; CDR3: CASSLQGRGSPLHF
V: TRBV10-1; J: TRBJ2-1; D: TRBD2; size: .; DNA: TGCGCCAGCAGTGAGGAAGCGGGGGGGTCCTACAATGAGCAGTTCTTC; CDR3: CASSEEAGGSYNEQFF
V: TRBV27; J: TRBJ1-1; D: TRBD1; size: .; DNA: TGTGCCAGCAGTTTGGCAGGGGGCACAACTGAAGCTTTCTTT; CDR3: CASSLAGGTTEAFF
V: TRBV12-3/TRBV12-4; J: TRBJ1-2; D: TRBD1; size: .; DNA: TGTGCCAGCAGCCGACAGGGGCGGGGCTACACCTTC; CDR3: CASSRQGRGYTF
V: TRBV7-2; J: TRBJ1-4; D: .; size: .; DNA: TGTGCCAGCAGCTTATACACCAGGAATGAAAAACTGTTTTTT; CDR3: CASSLYTRNEKLFF
V: TRBV27; J: TRBJ1-6; D: TRBD1; size: few; DNA: TGTGCCAGCAGTTCCGGGACAGGGGGTAATTCACCCCTCCACTTT; CDR3: CASSSGTGGNSPLHF
V: TRBV24-1; J: TRBJ2-3; D: TRBD2; size: .; DNA: TGTGCCACCAGTAGGCCTGCGGGGGGCACAGATACGCAGTATTTT; CDR3: CATSRPAGGTDTQYF
V: TRBV6-5; J: TRBJ2-7; D: .; size: .; DNA: TGTGCCAGCAGACCTAAGAGGGGGTCAGGGTACGAGCAGTACTTC; CDR3: CASRPKRGSGYEQYF
V: TRBV5-1; J: TRBJ1-1; D: .; size: .; DNA: TGCGCCAGCAGCGCGGGACTCTTAACGACTGAAGCTTTCTTT; CDR3: CASSAGLLTTEAFF
V: TRBV6-2/TRBV6-3; J: TRBJ2-5; D: TRBD2; size: .; DNA: TGTGCCAGCAGCCCTAGCGGGGGCCAGGGGACCCAGTACTTC; CDR3: CASSPSGGQGTQYF
V: TRBV2; J: TRBJ2-6; D: .; size: .; DNA: TGTGCCAGCAGGCAGGGCACTGGGGCCAACGTCCTGACTTTC; CDR3: CASRQGTGANVLTF
V: TRBV6-2/TRBV6-3; J: TRBJ2-1; D: TRBD2; size: .; DNA: TGTGCCAGCAGTCGTCTAGCGGGAGGGGGTGGTGAGCAGTTCTTC; CDR3: CASSRLAGGGGEQFF
V: TRBV11-3; J: TRBJ2-2; D: TRBD1; size: few; DNA: TGTGCCAGCAGCCCCCCGGACAGGGGGAACACCGGGGAGCTGTTTTTT; CDR3: CASSPPDRGNTGELFF
V: TRBV28; J: TRBJ1-5; D: TRBD1; size: .; DNA: TGTGCCAGCAGTATCCTGGGACAGGGGGCGCATCAGCCCCAGCATTTT; CDR3: CASSILGQGAHQPQHF
V: TRBV28; J: TRBJ2-7; D: TRBD1; size: .; DNA: TGTGCCAGCAGTCGCTTACAGGGGACGTACTTC; CDR3: CASSRLQGTYF
V: TRBV19; J: TRBJ1-2; D: .; size: .; DNA: TGTGCCAGTCGGGACATCAGATCTTATGGCTACACCTTC; CDR3: CASRDIRSYGYTF
V: TRBV5-1; J: TRBJ1-3; D: .; size: .; DNA: TGCGCCAGCAGCTTGTCAGGGCAGCCCGACACCATATATTTT; CDR3: CASSLSGQPDTIYF
V: TRBV19; J: TRBJ2-7; D: .; size: .; DNA: TGTGCCAGTAGTATTTTCGGTTTCCACTACGAGCAGTACTTC; CDR3: CASSIFGFHYEQYF
V: TRBV7-6; J: TRBJ2-3; D: TRBD2; size: .; DNA: TGTGCCAGCAGCTTAGTGGCGGGAGGAGTAAATACGCAGTATTTT; CDR3: CASSLVAGGVNTQYF
V: TRBV18; J: TRBJ2-5; D: .; size: few; DNA: TGTGCCAGCTCACCACCCAGGGGCAAAGAGACCCAGTACTTC; CDR3: CASSPPRGKETQYF
V: TRBV4-1; J: TRBJ2-7; D: .; size: .; DNA: TGCGCCAGCAGCCAAGATCGGCTCAATGGCGGCGAGCAGTACTTC; CDR3: CASSQDRLNGGEQYF
V: TRBV16; J: TRBJ1-4; D: .; size: .; DNA: TGTGCCAGCAGCCAATTTCCAGGAGGTGAAAAACTGTTTTTT; CDR3: CASSQFPGGEKLFF
V: TRBV4-3; J: TRBJ2-1; D: TRBD2; size: .; DNA: TGCGCCAGCAGCCTGACTCTAGCGGGAGTAGGGAATGAGCAGTTCTTC; CDR3: CASSLTLAGVGNEQFF
V: TRBV28; J: TRBJ1-6; D: .; size: .; DNA: TGTGCCAGCAGTTTCTCCCGAGCCGGTAGCTCCTATAATTCACCCCTCCACTTT; CDR3: CASSFSRAGSSYNSPLHF
V: TRBV18; J: TRBJ2-3; D: .; size: .; DNA: TGTGCCAGCTCACCTTCAGGATCCACAGATACGCAGTATTTT; CDR3: CASSPSGSTDTQYF
V: TRBV29-1; J: TRBJ1-1; D: .; size: few; DNA: TGCAGGAGCGGGGGACGGGGCACTGAAGCTTTCTTT; CDR3: CRSGGRGTEAFF
V: TRBV19; J: TRBJ2-5; D: .; size: .; DNA: TGTGCCTGCGGGAGGACAGGGGCCCAAGAGACCCAGTACTTC; CDR3: CACGRTGAQETQYF
V: TRBV19; J: TRBJ1-1; D: TRBD1; size: .; DNA: TGTGCCAGTAGTACAACCAGGACAGGGGAAAGACAGCGGACTGAAGCTTTCTTT; CDR3: CASSTTRTGERQRTEAFF
V: TRBV7-9; J: TRBJ2-2; D: TRBD2; size: .; DNA: TGTGCCAGCAGACAAATACTAGCGCGGAACACCGGGGAGCTGTTTTTT; CDR3: CASRQILARNTGELFF
V: TRBV10-3; J: TRBJ2-1; D: TRBD2; size: .; DNA: TGTGCCATCGGCGGGACTAACTCCTACAATGAGCAGTTCTTC; CDR3: CAIGGTNSYNEQFF
V: TRBV18; J: TRBJ2-1; D: TRBD1; size: .; DNA: TGTGCCAGCTCATCCCTCGGACAGGGTAGACATGAGCAGTTCTTC; CDR3: CASSSLGQGRHEQFF
V: TRBV29-1; J: TRBJ1-3; D: .; size: .; DNA: TGCAGCGGTCGTGGAGGAGGAAACACCATATATTTT; CDR3: CSGRGGGNTIYF
V: TRBV28; J: TRBJ2-7; D: TRBD2; size: few; DNA: TGTGCCAGCATCTCGGGGGGAAGAACCTACGAGCAGTACTTC; CDR3: CASISGGRTYEQYF
V: TRBV11-1; J: TRBJ2-7; D: .; size: .; DNA: TGTGCCAGCAGCTTAGGGACATCCATCGAGCAGTACTTC; CDR3: CASSLGTSIEQYF
V: TRBV28; J: TRBJ2-1; D: TRBD1; size: .; DNA: TGTGCCGGCGGGGACAGGTACAATGAGCAGTTCTTC; CDR3: CAGGDRYNEQFF
V: TRBV7-6; J: TRBJ2-1; D: .; size: .; DNA: TGTGCCAGCAGCTTAGAGGGCTCTGGGGCTGAGCAGTTCTTC; CDR3: CASSLEGSGAEQFF
V: TRBV24-1; J: TRBJ2-5; D: .; size: .; DNA: TGTGCCACCAGTGATCCTTCTCTTGGGGACATGGGAGAGACCCAGTACTTC; CDR3: CATSDPSLGDMGETQYF
V: TRBV10-1; J: TRBJ1-6; D: TRBD1; size: .; DNA: TGCGCCAGCAGTGGACAGGGACCGAGCTCCTATAATTCACCCCTCCACTTT; CDR3: CASSGQGPSSYNSPLHF
V: TRBV7-6; J: TRBJ2-1; D: .; size: .; DNA: TGTGCCAGCAGCTTAGATGGGGCCTCTGGGAATGAGCAGTTCTTC; CDR3: CASSLDGASGNEQFF
V: TRBV2; J: TRBJ1-5; D: TRBD1; size: once; DNA: TGTGCCAGCAGACAGACAGGGACCTATCAGCCCCAGCATTTT; CDR3: CASRQTGTYQPQHF
V: TRBV5-5; J: TRBJ2-4; D: TRBD2; size: .; DNA: TGTGCCAGCAGCTTACTAGCGGGAGGGAGTGCGGCCAAAAACATTCAGTACTTC; CDR3: CASSLLAGGSAAKNIQYF
V: TRBV6-4; J: TRBJ2-1; D: .; size: .; DNA: TGTGCCAGCAGTGACTCGGCTCACAATGAGCAGTTCTTC; CDR3: CASSDSAHNEQFF
V: TRBV30; J: TRBJ1-6; D: TRBD1; size: .; DNA: TGTGCCTGGAGTCCCCACAGGGGGCATGGCCTCCACTTT; CDR3: CAWSPHRGHGLHF
V: TRBV4-1; J: TRBJ1-1; D: .; size: .; DNA: TGCGCCAGCAGCCAAGGCCAGGGGAACACTGAAGCTTTCTTT; CDR3: CASSQGQGNTEAFF
V: TRBV5-5; J: TRBJ2-5; D: .; size: .; DNA: TGTGCCAGCAGCTTGTGGGCAGGAAACCAAGAGACCCAGTACTTC; CDR3: CASSLWAGNQETQYF
V: TRBV15; J: TRBJ1-4; D: TRBD1; size: .; DNA: TGTGCCGCGGGACAGGGAATTAATGAAAAACTGTTTTTT; CDR3: CAAGQGINEKLFF